The 11 T cell receptor beta chains in this list originate from one sample, sequenced in a study of blood T cell repertoires in COVID-19 (dated by TCRdb to 2018 to 2021). The method behind the library was the immunoSEQ multiplex PCR assay. TCRdb holds this immuneACCESS table with in-frame rearrangements only. Some clones are missing; in checked studies, unresolved V genes explain under half, and the rest has no known cause. The sample table lists about 63,000 clones, less than 80% of them with a count of one. Over 30% of the sample is in the top ten clones. The sequenced sample was peripheral blood. The receptors were sampled from a human donor in a cohort sampled during active COVID-19.

The J gene is TRBJ1-3, the V gene TRBV6-5; D is undetermined. This CDR3 is built from 12 residues. Germline assignment: CDR1 MNHEY and CDR2 SVGAGI. V was cut by 6 bases and J by 1 base, with 4 bases left in between. CDR3 coding DNA: TGTGCCAGCAGGTCTTCTGGAAACACCATATATTTT. Its protein product is CASRSSGNTIYF.

V and J are TRBV12-3 or TRBV12-4 and TRBJ2-4, with TRBD2 matching 8 bases. Unmatched junction bases numbered 1, after V lost 2 bases and J lost 7 bases. The CDR3 loop spans 13 amino acids. The CDR3 DNA reads as TGTGCCAGCAGTTTACGGGAGGGGAACATTCAGTACTTC. Amino acid sequence: CASSLREGNIQYF.

The chain joins TRBV28 to TRBJ2-1, with 7 bases aligning to TRBD2. CDR3 length equals 14 residues. V was pared by 6 bases and J by 6 bases, with 8 bases of the junction left unmatched. The germline V gene has CDR1 MDHEN and CDR2 SYDVKM. CDR3 loop: CASRGGGQLNEQFF. The DNA for the CDR3 is TGTGCCAGCAGGGGGGGAGGGCAACTCAATGAGCAGTTCTTC.

This chain links TRBV6-5 with TRBJ2-7; no definite D call. V was shortened by 5 bases and J by 2 bases, with 16 bases between the two germline ends. Germline values: CDR1 MNHEY, CDR2 SVGAGI. CDR3 length equals 15 residues. In nucleotides, the CDR3 is TGTGCCAGCAGTACAGACCTACAACCCCCCTACGAGCAGTACTTC. Translation: CASSTDLQPPYEQYF.

This clone was seen a few times. V gene TRBV4-2 combines with J gene TRBJ1-2; unclear D gene. Trimming stripped 4 bases from V and 6 bases from J, with 12 bases between. Germline V gives CDR1 LGHNA, CDR2 YNFKEQ. CDR3 length: 13 residues. CDR3 protein: CASSPVREDGYTF. CDR3 DNA sequence: TGTGCCAGCAGCCCGGTGAGGGAGGATGGCTACACCTTC.

This chain links TRBV5-6 with TRBJ1-2; 8 bases are a match to TRBD1. CDR3 length equals 14 residues. Germline loops: CDR1 SGHDT, CDR2 YYEEEE. The V and J ends lost 0 bases and 4 bases, in that order; junction bases with no gene match: 2. CDR3 residues: CASSLEQGGYGYTF. Written as DNA, the CDR3 is TGTGCCAGCAGCTTGGAACAGGGGGGCTATGGCTACACCTTC. The variable domain in full, completed from reference TRBV5-6 and TRBJ1-2, reads DAGVTQSPTHLIKTRGQQVTLRCSPKSGHDTVSWYQQALGQGPQFIFQYYEEEERQRGNFPDRFSGHQFPNYSSELNVNALLLGDSALYLCASSLEQGGYGYTFGSGTRLTVV.

This chain uses TRBV12-3 or TRBV12-4 with TRBJ2-5, with D unclear. The V end lost 7 bases, the J end lost 0 bases, and 9 bases lay between the germline ends. This CDR3 contains 13 residues. CDR3 coding DNA: TGTGCCAGCACCAAGGAGTACCAAGAGACCCAGTACTTC. Translation gives CASTKEYQETQYF.

The chain combines TRBV19 with TRBJ2-5; the D is unclear. Germline assignment: CDR1 LNHDA and CDR2 SQIVND (reference sequence). The CDR3 covers 15 residues. Trimming removed 2 bases from V and 2 bases from J, with 12 bases in between. This CDR3 is CASSINHIVQETQYF. CDR3 DNA: TGTGCCAGTAGTATAAATCACATCGTTCAAGAGACCCAGTACTTC.

This clone was seen once. This chain links TRBV27 with TRBJ1-4; D remains unclear. V was cut by 5 bases and J by 1 base, with 20 bases left in between. The CDR3 loop spans 18 amino acids. CDR1 and CDR2 (germline): MNHEY, SMNVEV (reference sequence). This CDR3 reads CASSLRAPGGLTNEKLFF. CDR3 nucleotide sequence: TGTGCCAGCAGTCTCCGGGCCCCCGGAGGCCTAACTAATGAAAAACTGTTTTTT. The complete variable domain, with remaining parts taken from reference TRBV27 and TRBJ1-4, reads EAQVTQNPRYLITVTGKKLTVTCSQNMNHEYMSWYRQDPGLGLRQIYYSMNVEVTDKGDVPEGYKVSRKEKRNFPLILESPSPNQTSLYFCASSLRAPGGLTNEKLFFGSGTQLSVL.

In DNA form, the CDR3 reads TGTGCCACCAGCGCCTTACAGGGCTATGGCTACACCTTC. It translates to CATSALQGYGYTF. The chain uses TRBV15 and TRBJ1-2; a weak D match, TRBD1 (6 bases). Trimming cost V 5 bases and J 4 bases, with 11 bases left between them. Germline V gives CDR1 LNHNV, CDR2 YYDKDF (reference sequence). The CDR3 length is 13 residues.

This chain joins TRBV6-1 and TRBJ2-7; tentative D call: TRBD2 (6 bases). The length of the CDR3 is 14 residues. From germline, CDR1 is MNHNS and CDR2 SASEGT. Between the trimmed V and J ends, which lost 3 bases and 3 bases, there was a span of 12 bases. The CDR3 loop is CASSESGLIYEQYF. CDR3 nucleotide sequence: TGTGCCAGCAGTGAGTCTGGACTAATCTACGAGCAGTACTTC.